A selection of T cell receptor beta chains follows, all from one sample in a study of T cells expressing NK-cell markers. TCRdb derives one entry per CDR3 protein from the 5' RACE reads, leaving out DNA. Its listing shows a few hundred thousand distinct CDR3 sequences. The sequencing input was blood T cells: a sorted CD56 or NKG2C T cell subset, CD4+ or CD8+ T cells, or bulk PBMC T cells (not recorded which). These receptors were obtained from a man between 18 and 35 years old in good health. CDR3s include the opening cysteine and the closing phenylalanine or tryptophan.

>TRBJ2-3|TRBV7-8|15
CASSLAAGFADTQYF
>TRBJ2-3|TRBV9|13
CASSTQGLDTQYF
>TRBJ2-3|TRBV7-9|16
CASSSEDRTGTDTQYF
>TRBJ1-6|TRBV7-2|14
CASSPTGTGSPLHF
>TRBJ2-5|TRBV29-1|14
CSVAREGHQETQYF
>TRBJ2-3|TRBV2|15
CASSEGLAGADTQYF
>TRBJ2-5|TRBV20-1|12
CSARPPRPGEYF
>TRBJ2-2|TRBV4-3|15
CASSQDRAIAGELFF
>TRBJ1-3|TRBV12-3/TRBV12-4|14
CASNQGLSGNTIYF
>TRBJ1-4|TRBV24-1|13
CATPGQENEKLFF
>TRBJ2-3|TRBV6-6|13
CAISRISTDTQYF
>TRBJ2-7|TRBV24-1|15
CATSDWDRGRYEQYF
>TRBJ2-1|TRBV5-4|19
CASSLRSARGAGELDEQFF
>TRBJ2-3|TRBV5-4|17
CASSRGLAGSHTDTQYF
>TRBJ2-3|TRBV5-1|16
CASSLRTSGSTDTQYF
>TRBJ1-6|TRBV9|16
CASSADPGSYNSPLHF
>TRBJ2-1|TRBV2|12
CASTTGDGPQFF
>TRBJ2-7|TRBV7-2|15
CASSLGADRGHEQYF
>TRBJ1-1|TRBV20-1|13
CSANRVVDTEAFF
>TRBJ2-3|TRBV5-1|14
CASSWAGVGDTQYF
>TRBJ2-2|TRBV7-2|16
CASSPGRSSNTGELFF
>TRBJ2-1|TRBV7-2|14
CASSRDLGYNEQFF
>TRBJ2-1|TRBV11-3|13
CASSNPIGAEQFF
>TRBJ2-7|TRBV6-2/TRBV6-3|17
CASSIHPGTRTRHEQYF
>TRBJ2-6|TRBV10-3|17
CAISESGRRSGANVLTF
>TRBJ2-4|TRBV24-1|14
CATIDRLTKNIQYF
>TRBJ2-1|TRBV7-8|15
CASRTPGSSYNEQFF
>TRBJ2-1|TRBV7-9|19
CASSPSYNPLAEIYNEQFF
>TRBJ1-5|TRBV24-1|15
CATSSGPRGHQPQHF
>TRBJ2-5|TRBV6-1|14
CASSRGRAWETQYF
>TRBJ1-3|TRBV6-5|11
CASRVGNTIYF
>TRBJ2-5|TRBV6-1|13
CATANSLGETQYF
>TRBJ2-2|TRBV11-3|17
CASSLGTTGTSTGELFF
>TRBJ1-1|TRBV5-4|14
CASSPHPRDTEAFF
>TRBJ2-1|TRBV5-8|15
CASSPRGRALDEQFF
>TRBJ1-2|TRBV28|14
CASSLTQGIGGYTF
>TRBJ2-3|TRBV6-1|16
CASSETPGQGMDTQYF